Sequencing of this T cell receptor (beta chain) was carried out in a study of blood T cell repertoires in COVID-19. Study-wide background: There were acute and convalescent COVID-19 samples, and they came from the United States, Italy and Spain. Nucleic acid was either cDNA or gDNA, and it came from T cells, B-cell-depleted T cells, or PBMCs.

In the original processing: Using reference gene primer amplification, nucleated cell counts were estimated. Using immunoSEQ multiplex PCR, the repertoire was profiled, and TCRdb retains in-frame clones only, with some absent. The V and J calls and the clone size are those of that table, but D and trimming were determined from the DNA. The sample lists roughly 200,000 clones, roughly 80% occurring once. V was trimmed by 3 bases and J by 1 base, leaving 10 bases between them. The CDR3 is made up of 14 amino acids. Germline V CDR1 and CDR2: DFQATT, SNEGSKA (reference sequence). This chain uses TRBV20-1 with TRBJ1-3; D remains ambiguous. Sequencing input: peripheral blood. This receptor was taken from a man in his forties or fifties who had recovered from COVID-19. Here the CDR3 DNA reads TGCAGTGCTAGTCGTACAGAGTCTGGAAACACCATATATTTT. Protein: CSASRTESGNTIYF.